This paragraph reports one T cell receptor beta chain. Amplification of TCR beta CDR3 regions used RNA as the template. HTBI primers were used for first-round RT-PCR of the TCR CDR3. MiXCR was run by TCRdb on the multiplex PCR reads, yielding one entry per CDR3 protein. The sample carries hundreds of thousands of distinct CDR3 sequences, roughly 40% recorded once. The data were taken from a study of T cells in Graves' hyperthyroidism and ophthalmopathy. Turning to the study itself: Prior to any treatment, at the point of initial diagnosis, peripheral blood was collected.

The V gene's germline CDR1 is SEHNR and CDR2 FQNEAQ (reference sequence). V was clipped by 6 bases and J by 7 bases, with 12 bases between them. CDR3 length: 12 residues. The genes are TRBV7-9 and TRBJ1-1; D gene unclear. This receptor was identified in a man in his late teens or twenties with Graves' hyperthyroidism. Material for sequencing was blood. This CDR3 reads CASSSALVEAFF. The CDR3 DNA follows: TGTGCCAGCAGTTCGGCCCTCGTTGAAGCTTTCTTT.